A selection of T cell receptor beta chains follows, all from one sample in a study of post-analysis software for immune sequencing data. A single record per CDR3 protein comes from TCRdb applying MiXCR to the PCR reads. Counted here are roughly 540,000 distinct CDR3 sequences, approximately 31% occurring once; the ten biggest clones make up about 6%. The sequenced sample was blood. These receptor sequences come from a girl aged 2-17 years with multiple sclerosis. Each CDR3 is given with its conserved first and last residue. D genes are given only for firm matches. Clone sizes are given selectively: once, few, many, or a class where the clone is expanded.

V gene: TRBV21-1; J gene: TRBJ1-1; D gene: -; clone size: -; CDR3 DNA: TGTGCCAGCAGCAGGAAAGCTTTAGCAGCTTTCTTT; CDR3 protein: CASSRKALAAFF
V gene: TRBV15; J gene: TRBJ2-5; D gene: -; clone size: -; CDR3 DNA: TGTGCCACCAGCAGAGATCGTCGGGGGCGGGCAGAGACCCAGTACTTC; CDR3 protein: CATSRDRRGRAETQYF
V gene: TRBV20-1; J gene: TRBJ1-5; D gene: TRBD1; clone size: -; CDR3 DNA: TGCAGTGCTACAGGGGGCTTTGACAATCAGCCCCAGCATTTT; CDR3 protein: CSATGGFDNQPQHF
V gene: TRBV5-1; J gene: TRBJ1-1; D gene: TRBD1; clone size: -; CDR3 DNA: TGCGCCAGCAGCCACAGATCGGGACAGGGGTCGTCTGAAGCTTTCTTT; CDR3 protein: CASSHRSGQGSSEAFF
V gene: TRBV12-3/TRBV12-4; J gene: TRBJ2-1; D gene: -; clone size: -; CDR3 DNA: TGTGCCAGCAGTCCTGCCTACAATGAGCAGTTCTTC; CDR3 protein: CASSPAYNEQFF
V gene: TRBV20-1; J gene: TRBJ2-1; D gene: TRBD1; clone size: few; CDR3 DNA: TGCAGTGCTAGCGACGCGAGGACAGGGTCCACGGTTAATGAGCAGTTCTTC; CDR3 protein: CSASDARTGSTVNEQFF
V gene: TRBV12-3/TRBV12-4; J gene: TRBJ1-3; D gene: TRBD1; clone size: few; CDR3 DNA: TGTGCCAGCAACTCACAGGGGTTCTCTGGAAACACCATATATTTT; CDR3 protein: CASNSQGFSGNTIYF
V gene: TRBV12-3/TRBV12-4; J gene: TRBJ2-5; D gene: TRBD1; clone size: few; CDR3 DNA: TGTGCCAGCATTTCCCTGGACAGGCGGGCGGAGACCCAGTACTTC; CDR3 protein: CASISLDRRAETQYF
V gene: TRBV7-9; J gene: TRBJ2-7; D gene: -; clone size: -; CDR3 DNA: TGTGCCAGCAGCCCTGAGGGCCCCGGCCTCTACGAGCAGTACTTC; CDR3 protein: CASSPEGPGLYEQYF
V gene: TRBV3-1; J gene: TRBJ2-5; D gene: -; clone size: -; CDR3 DNA: TGTGCCAGCAGCCAAGGTATGGTCTACCATCAAGAGACCCAGTACTTC; CDR3 protein: CASSQGMVYHQETQYF
V gene: TRBV9; J gene: TRBJ1-1; D gene: -; clone size: -; CDR3 DNA: TGTGCCAGCAGCGCCAGGGGATGGAACACTGAAGCTTTCTTT; CDR3 protein: CASSARGWNTEAFF
V gene: TRBV11-1; J gene: TRBJ1-2; D gene: -; clone size: -; CDR3 DNA: TGTGCCAGCAGATCAGGGAGTAACTATGGCTACACCTTC; CDR3 protein: CASRSGSNYGYTF
V gene: TRBV4-2; J gene: TRBJ1-2; D gene: -; clone size: -; CDR3 DNA: TGTGCCAGCAGCCAAGCGGCCAGGCTGGGACCCCCCGGGGATGGCTACACCTTC; CDR3 protein: CASSQAARLGPPGDGYTF
V gene: TRBV10-3; J gene: TRBJ2-3; D gene: -; clone size: -; CDR3 DNA: TGTGCCATCAGTGAAGAGGGGGGGACAGATACGCAGTATTTT; CDR3 protein: CAISEEGGTDTQYF
V gene: TRBV28; J gene: TRBJ2-3; D gene: TRBD1; clone size: -; CDR3 DNA: TGTGCCAGCAGACCCAGGGGGCAGTCAATCGATACGCAGTATTTT; CDR3 protein: CASRPRGQSIDTQYF
V gene: TRBV5-5; J gene: TRBJ2-3; D gene: -; clone size: -; CDR3 DNA: TGTGCCAGCAGCCTTGGAGCAGGGATCCCGAGCACAGATACGCAGTATTTT; CDR3 protein: CASSLGAGIPSTDTQYF
V gene: TRBV7-2; J gene: TRBJ2-2; D gene: -; clone size: -; CDR3 DNA: TGTGCCAGCAGCTTAGTTGTCAGGGGACCCGGGGAGCTGTTTTTT; CDR3 protein: CASSLVVRGPGELFF
V gene: TRBV11-2; J gene: TRBJ2-3; D gene: TRBD2; clone size: -; CDR3 DNA: TGTGCCAGCACCGGGACTAGCCCCACAGATACGCAGTATTTT; CDR3 protein: CASTGTSPTDTQYF